Included here is one T cell receptor beta chain sequence, with context. The CDR3 runs 14 residues. Trimming cost V 4 bases and J 4 bases; bases outside gene matches: 5. The V gene's germline CDR1 is SGDLS and CDR2 YYNGEE. Measured with immunoSEQ multiplex PCR; TCRdb has only the in-frame clones, and not every one. Of approximately 45,000 clones listed, roughly 90% are singletons. The sample is drawn from a study of blood T cell repertoires in COVID-19. The chain links TRBV9 to TRBJ1-2; 9 bases are shared with TRBD1. Material for sequencing was peripheral blood. This receptor was taken from a human donor in a cohort sampled during active COVID-19. Written as DNA, the CDR3 is TGTGCCAGCAGCCCATGGGACAGGGTCTATGGCTACACCTTC. This gives the protein CASSPWDRVYGYTF.